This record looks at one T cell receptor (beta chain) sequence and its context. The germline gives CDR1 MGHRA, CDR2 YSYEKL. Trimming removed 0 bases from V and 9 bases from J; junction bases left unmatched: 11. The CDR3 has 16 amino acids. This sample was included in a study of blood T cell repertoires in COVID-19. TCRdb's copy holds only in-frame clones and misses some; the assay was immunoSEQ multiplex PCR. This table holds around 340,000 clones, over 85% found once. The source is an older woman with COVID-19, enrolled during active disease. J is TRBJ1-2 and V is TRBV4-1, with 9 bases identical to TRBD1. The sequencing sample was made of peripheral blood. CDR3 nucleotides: TGCGCCAGCAGCCAAGATTACCGGACAGGGGTCCCTAGCTACACCTTC. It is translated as CASSQDYRTGVPSYTF.